Sequencing of this T cell receptor (beta chain) was carried out in a study of T cells after yellow fever vaccination. A single record per CDR3 protein comes from TCRdb applying MiXCR to the 5' RACE reads. The data contain a few hundred thousand distinct CDR3 sequences, 7.5% to 9.5% of them seen just once; the ten biggest clones take up around 3.3%. This clonotype was counted a few times. Its antigen is currently unknown. Trimming left V 4 bases short and J 2 bases short, with 10 bases between. This CDR3 contains 13 residues. Germline V gene sequence: CDR1 DFQATT, CDR2 SNEGSKA (reference sequence). Study-wide results and caveats: Compared with primary, the secondary response was weaker and peaked at day 5, not 15.

The rearrangement links TRBV20-1 to TRBJ2-3; the D gene is possibly TRBD2 (6 bases). The TCR originated in a man aged 18 to 29 who received the YFV17D yellow fever vaccine. The sample consisted of CD4+ T cells sorted from PBMCs, taken 5 days after the yellow fever booster vaccination. The CDR3 region has the DNA TGCAGTGCTATGATAGCGGCCACAGATACGCAGTATTTT. It specifies CSAMIAATDTQYF.